The present entry profiles one T cell receptor beta chain with its context. Its antigen is not identified. Method: immunoSEQ multiplex PCR; TCRdb's copy keeps in-frame clones and lacks some. The table records about 4,700 clones, more than 75% of them present only once. These data come from a study of T cell repertoires in ileal Crohn's disease. Study overall: Patients had a median roughly 8-year disease duration, and under 45% were active smokers.

The J segment lost 0 bases and the V segment lost 4 bases, leaving 5 bases of the junction unmatched. Looked up from germline, CDR1 is MNHNS and CDR2 is SASEGT. This CDR3 is built from 16 residues. Broader study findings: Active smokers at surgery had more clonal expansions than non-smokers. Compared with CD4 T cells, sorted CD8 cells carried more expanded clones.

This sequence originates from an adult with Crohn's disease. Material for sequencing was ileal tissue. The chain carries TRBV6-1 and TRBJ1-5, with 8 nucleotides matching TRBD1. CDR3 DNA: TGTGCCAGCAGTGCACCAGGGGGCCATAGCAATCAGCCCCAGCATTTT. It is translated as CASSAPGGHSNQPQHF.